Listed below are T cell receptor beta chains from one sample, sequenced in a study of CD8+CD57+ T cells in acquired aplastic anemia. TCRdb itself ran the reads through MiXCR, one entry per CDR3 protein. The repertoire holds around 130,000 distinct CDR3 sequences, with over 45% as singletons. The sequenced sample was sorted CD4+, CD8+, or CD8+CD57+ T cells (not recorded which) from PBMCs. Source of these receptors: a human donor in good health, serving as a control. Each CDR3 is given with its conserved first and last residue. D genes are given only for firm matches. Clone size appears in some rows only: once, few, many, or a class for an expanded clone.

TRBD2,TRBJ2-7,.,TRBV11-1,CASTTSGEPRFNF,TGTGCCAGCACCACTAGCGGGGAACCTCGTTTCAACTTC
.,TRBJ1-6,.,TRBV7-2,CASSLVGSSPLHF,TGTGCCAGCAGCTTAGTGGGAAGTTCACCCCTCCACTTT
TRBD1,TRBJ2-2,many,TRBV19,CASWNRAGDRGRPGELFF,TGTGCCAGTTGGAACCGTGCCGGAGACAGGGGGCGCCCCGGGGAGCTGTTTTTT
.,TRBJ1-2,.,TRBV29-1,CSVETRGGGYTF,TGCAGCGTTGAAACCAGGGGTGGCGGCTACACCTTC
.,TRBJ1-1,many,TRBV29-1,CSVELGASRMNTEAFF,TGCAGCGTTGAACTGGGGGCGAGTAGGATGAACACTGAAGCTTTCTTT
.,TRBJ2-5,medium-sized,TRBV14,CASSRDRETQYF,TGTGCCAGCAGCCGGGACCGGGAGACCCAGTACTTC
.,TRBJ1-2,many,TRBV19,CASSMSSGFGGYTF,TGTGCCAGTAGTATGAGTTCAGGGTTCGGAGGCTACACCTTC
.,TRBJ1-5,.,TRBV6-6,CASSFGDASNQPQHF,TGTGCCAGCAGTTTCGGGGACGCGAGCAATCAGCCCCAGCATTTT
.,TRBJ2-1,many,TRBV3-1,CASSGRLGGDDEQFF,TGTGCCAGCAGCGGACGACTAGGAGGGGATGATGAGCAGTTCTTC
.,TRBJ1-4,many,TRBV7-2,CASSLALYEKLFF,TGTGCCAGCAGCTTAGCGCTTTATGAAAAACTGTTTTTT
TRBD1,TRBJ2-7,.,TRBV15,CATSPGTGEYEQYF,TGTGCCACCAGCCCCGGGACAGGGGAATACGAGCAGTACTTC
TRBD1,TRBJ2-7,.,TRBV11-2,CASSLGTGQGYYEQYF,TGTGCCAGCAGCTTAGGGACGGGACAGGGTTACTACGAGCAGTACTTC
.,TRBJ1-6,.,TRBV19,CTSRWGSHNSPLHF,TGTACCAGTAGGTGGGGCTCCCATAATTCACCCCTCCACTTT
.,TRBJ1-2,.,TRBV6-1,CASSRTGFTGYGYTF,TGTGCCAGCAGTCGTACAGGGTTCACGGGCTATGGCTACACCTTC
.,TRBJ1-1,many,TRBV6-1,CASRPDSLNTEAFF,TGTGCCAGCAGACCGGACAGTCTGAACACTGAAGCTTTCTTT
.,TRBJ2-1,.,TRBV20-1,CSAPGRRAPGYNEQFF,TGCAGTGCGCCCGGCCGGCGGGCCCCCGGCTACAATGAGCAGTTCTTC
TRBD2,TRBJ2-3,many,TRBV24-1,CAAAASGSTDTQYF,TGTGCCGCGGCCGCTAGCGGAAGCACAGATACGCAGTATTTT
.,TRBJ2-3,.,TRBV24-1,CATRGNTDTQYF,TGTGCCACCAGAGGAAACACAGATACGCAGTATTTT
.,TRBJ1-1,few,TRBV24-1,CATSDLFSEAFF,TGTGCCACCAGTGATTTGTTCTCTGAAGCTTTCTTT
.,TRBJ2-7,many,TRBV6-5,CASSLGQNYEQYF,TGTGCCAGCAGCCTAGGACAGAACTACGAGCAGTACTTC
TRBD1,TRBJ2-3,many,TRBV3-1,CASRDRGTDTQYF,TGTGCCAGCCGGGACAGGGGCACAGATACGCAGTATTTT
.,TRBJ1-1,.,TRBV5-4,CASRKAANTEAFF,TGTGCCAGCAGGAAGGCAGCGAACACTGAAGCTTTCTTT
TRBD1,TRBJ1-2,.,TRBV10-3,CAISEPPGLRGLYGYTF,TGTGCCATCAGTGAGCCTCCAGGATTGAGGGGGCTTTATGGCTACACCTTC
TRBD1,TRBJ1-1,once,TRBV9,CASSPRAGTGPNTEAFF,TGTGCCAGCAGCCCACGGGCGGGGACAGGGCCGAACACTGAAGCTTTCTTT
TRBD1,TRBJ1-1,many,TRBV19,CASSMFQPTGYTEAFF,TGTGCCAGTAGTATGTTTCAACCGACAGGGTACACTGAAGCTTTCTTT
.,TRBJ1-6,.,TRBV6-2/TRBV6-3,CASSFFYRVSYNSPLHF,TGTGCCAGCAGTTTCTTCTACAGGGTCTCCTATAATTCACCCCTCCACTTT
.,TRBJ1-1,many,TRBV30,CAWSPEGTEAFF,TGTGCCTGGAGTCCGGAGGGCACTGAAGCTTTCTTT
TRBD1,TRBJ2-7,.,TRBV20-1,CSANRDRGWSYEQYF,TGCAGTGCTAACCGGGACAGGGGCTGGTCCTACGAGCAGTACTTC
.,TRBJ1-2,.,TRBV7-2,CASSSSGGYGYTF,TGTGCCAGCAGCTCTTCCGGGGGGTATGGCTACACCTTC
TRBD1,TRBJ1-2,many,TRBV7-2,CASSLGPGGSGYAF,TGTGCCAGCAGCTTAGGACCAGGGGGAAGTGGCTACGCCTTC
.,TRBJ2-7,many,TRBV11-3,CASSLVTYEQYF,TGTGCCAGCAGCTTAGTCACCTACGAGCAGTACTTC
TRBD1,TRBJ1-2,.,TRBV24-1,CATSDSRTGYGYTF,TGTGCCACCAGTGATTCCCGGACAGGCTACGGCTACACCTTC
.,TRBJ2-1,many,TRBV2,CASKRWGGPNEQFF,TGTGCCAGCAAGAGGTGGGGGGGCCCCAATGAGCAGTTCTTC
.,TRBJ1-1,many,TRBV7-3,CASSLYENTEAFF,TGTGCCAGCAGCTTATATGAGAACACTGAAGCTTTCTTT
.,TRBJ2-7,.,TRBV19,CASSAGGSVDEQYF,TGTGCCAGTAGTGCTGGGGGTTCCGTCGACGAGCAGTACTTC
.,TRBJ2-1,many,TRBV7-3,CASSLKSVGLNEQFF,TGTGCCAGCAGCTTAAAATCAGTAGGGCTCAATGAGCAGTTCTTC
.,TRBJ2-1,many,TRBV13,CASSSYFERTEQFF,TGTGCCAGCAGCTCTTATTTCGAGCGGACGGAGCAGTTCTTC
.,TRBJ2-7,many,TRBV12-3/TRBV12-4,CASSLGEGVGQYF,TGTGCCAGCAGTTTAGGGGAAGGGGTAGGGCAGTACTTC
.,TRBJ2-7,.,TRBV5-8,CASSIGFEQYF,TGTGCCAGCAGTATCGGGTTCGAGCAGTACTTC
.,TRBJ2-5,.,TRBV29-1,CSVVRQAETQYF,TGCAGCGTTGTAAGGCAGGCAGAGACCCAGTACTTC
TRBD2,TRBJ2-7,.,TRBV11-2,CASSYSSGRVYEQYF,TGTGCCAGCAGTTACTCTAGCGGGAGGGTTTACGAGCAGTACTTC